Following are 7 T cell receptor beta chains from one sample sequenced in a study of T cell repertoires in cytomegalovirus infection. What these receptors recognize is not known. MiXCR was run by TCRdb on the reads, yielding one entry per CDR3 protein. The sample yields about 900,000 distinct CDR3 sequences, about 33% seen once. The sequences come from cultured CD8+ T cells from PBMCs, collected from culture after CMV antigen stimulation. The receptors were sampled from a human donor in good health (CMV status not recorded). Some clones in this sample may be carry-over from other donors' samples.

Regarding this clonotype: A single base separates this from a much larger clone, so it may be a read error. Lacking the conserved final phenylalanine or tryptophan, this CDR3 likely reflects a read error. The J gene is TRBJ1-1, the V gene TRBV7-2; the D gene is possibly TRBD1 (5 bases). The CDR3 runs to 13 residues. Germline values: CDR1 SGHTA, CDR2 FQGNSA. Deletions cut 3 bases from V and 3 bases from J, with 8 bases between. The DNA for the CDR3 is TGTGCCAGCAGCTTCCGGGACTACACTGAAGCTTTCTTG. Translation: CASSFRDYTEAFL.

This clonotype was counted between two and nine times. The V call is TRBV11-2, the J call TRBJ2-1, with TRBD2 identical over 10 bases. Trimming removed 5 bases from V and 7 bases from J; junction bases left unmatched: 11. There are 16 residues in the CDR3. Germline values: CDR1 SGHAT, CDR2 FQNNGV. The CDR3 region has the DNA TGTGCCAGCAGCCCCTCAGCGGGGGGGCCGGGAAATGAGCAGTTCTTC. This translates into CASSPSAGGPGNEQFF.

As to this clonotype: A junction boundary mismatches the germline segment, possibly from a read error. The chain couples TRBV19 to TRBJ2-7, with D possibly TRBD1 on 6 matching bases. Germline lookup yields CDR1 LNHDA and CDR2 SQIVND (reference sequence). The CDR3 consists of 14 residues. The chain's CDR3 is CVSTPGRGDYEQYF. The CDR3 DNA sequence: TGTGTCAGTACCCCGGGCAGGGGAGACTACGAGCAGTACTTC.

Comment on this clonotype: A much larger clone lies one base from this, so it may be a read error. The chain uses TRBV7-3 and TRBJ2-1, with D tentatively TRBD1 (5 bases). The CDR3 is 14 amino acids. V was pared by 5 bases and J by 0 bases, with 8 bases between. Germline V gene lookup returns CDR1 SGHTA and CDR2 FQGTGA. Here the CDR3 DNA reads TGTGCCAGCAGCAGGGGTTACTCCTACAATGAGCAGTTCTTC. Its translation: CASSRGYSYNEQFF.

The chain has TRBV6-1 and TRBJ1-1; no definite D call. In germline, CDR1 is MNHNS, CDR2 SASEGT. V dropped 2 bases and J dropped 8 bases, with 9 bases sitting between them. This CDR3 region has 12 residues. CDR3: CASSEIQNEAFF. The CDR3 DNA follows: TGTGCCAGCAGTGAAATCCAGAACGAAGCTTTCTTT.

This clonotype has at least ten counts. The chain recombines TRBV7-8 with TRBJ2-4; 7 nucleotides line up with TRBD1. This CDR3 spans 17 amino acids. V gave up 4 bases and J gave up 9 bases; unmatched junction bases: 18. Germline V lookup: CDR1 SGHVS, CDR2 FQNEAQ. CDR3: CASSYPRTGGEIPIQYF. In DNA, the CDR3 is TGTGCCAGCAGCTACCCCCGGACAGGCGGAGAGATACCCATTCAGTACTTC.

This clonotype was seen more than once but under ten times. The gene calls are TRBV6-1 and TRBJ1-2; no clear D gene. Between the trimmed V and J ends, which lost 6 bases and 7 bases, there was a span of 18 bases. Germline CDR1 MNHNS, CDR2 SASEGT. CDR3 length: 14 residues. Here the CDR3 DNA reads TGTGCCAGCAGGCCGTCCGGCGGGTCTCTTGGCTACACCTTC. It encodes CASRPSGGSLGYTF.